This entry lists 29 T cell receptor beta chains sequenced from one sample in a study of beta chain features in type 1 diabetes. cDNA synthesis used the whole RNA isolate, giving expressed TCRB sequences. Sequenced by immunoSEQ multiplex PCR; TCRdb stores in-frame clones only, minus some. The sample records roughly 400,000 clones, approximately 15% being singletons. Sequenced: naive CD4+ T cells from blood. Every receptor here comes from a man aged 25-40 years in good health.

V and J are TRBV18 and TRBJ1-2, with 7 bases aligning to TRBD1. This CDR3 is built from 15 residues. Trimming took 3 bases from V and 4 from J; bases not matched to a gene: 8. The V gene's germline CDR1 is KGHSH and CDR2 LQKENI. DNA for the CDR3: TGTGCCAGCTCACCTCTGACAGGGCCAACCTATGGCTACACCTTC. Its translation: CASSPLTGPTYGYTF.

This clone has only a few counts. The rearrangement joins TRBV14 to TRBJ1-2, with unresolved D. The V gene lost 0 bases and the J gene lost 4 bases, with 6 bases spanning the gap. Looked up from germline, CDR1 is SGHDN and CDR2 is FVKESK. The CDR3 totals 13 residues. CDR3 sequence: CASSQEWGYGYTF. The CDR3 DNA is TGTGCCAGCAGCCAAGAGTGGGGCTATGGCTACACCTTC. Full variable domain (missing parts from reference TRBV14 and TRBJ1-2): EAGVTQFPSHSVIEKGQTVTLRCDPISGHDNLYWYRRVMGKEIKFLLHFVKESKQDESGMPNNRFLAERTGGTYSTLKVQPAELEDSGVYFCASSQEWGYGYTFGSGTRLTVV.

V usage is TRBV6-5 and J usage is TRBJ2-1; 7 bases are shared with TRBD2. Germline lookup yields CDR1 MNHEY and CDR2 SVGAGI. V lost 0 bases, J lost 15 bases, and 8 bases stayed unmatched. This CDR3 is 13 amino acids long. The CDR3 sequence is CASSYSTGRGWFF. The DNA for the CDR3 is TGTGCCAGCAGTTACTCGACGGGGAGGGGTTGGTTCTTC.

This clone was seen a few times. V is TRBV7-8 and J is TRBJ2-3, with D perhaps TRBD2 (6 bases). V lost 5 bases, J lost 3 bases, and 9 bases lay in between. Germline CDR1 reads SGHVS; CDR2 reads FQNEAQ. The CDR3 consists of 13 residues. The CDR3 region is CASSPRETDTQYF. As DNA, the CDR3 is TGTGCCAGCAGCCCTCGGGAGACAGATACGCAGTATTTT.

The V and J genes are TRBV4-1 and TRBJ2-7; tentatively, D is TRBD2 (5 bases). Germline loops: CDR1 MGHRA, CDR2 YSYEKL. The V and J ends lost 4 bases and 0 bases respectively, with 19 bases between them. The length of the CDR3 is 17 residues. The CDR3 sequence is CASSRRPQEVSSYEQYF. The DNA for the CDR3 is TGCGCCAGCAGCCGCAGGCCTCAGGAGGTGAGCTCCTACGAGCAGTACTTC.

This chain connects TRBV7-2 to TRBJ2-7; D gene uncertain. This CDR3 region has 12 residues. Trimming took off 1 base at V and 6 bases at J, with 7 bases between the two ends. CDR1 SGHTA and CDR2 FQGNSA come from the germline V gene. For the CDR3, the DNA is TGTGCCAGCAGCTTAGACTATGCCGAGCAGTACTTC. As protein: CASSLDYAEQYF.

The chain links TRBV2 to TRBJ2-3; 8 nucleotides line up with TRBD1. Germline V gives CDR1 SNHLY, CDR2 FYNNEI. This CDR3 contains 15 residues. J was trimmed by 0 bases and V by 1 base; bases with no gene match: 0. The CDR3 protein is CASSEGTGSTDTQYF. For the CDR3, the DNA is TGTGCCAGCAGTGAAGGGACAGGGAGCACAGATACGCAGTATTTT.

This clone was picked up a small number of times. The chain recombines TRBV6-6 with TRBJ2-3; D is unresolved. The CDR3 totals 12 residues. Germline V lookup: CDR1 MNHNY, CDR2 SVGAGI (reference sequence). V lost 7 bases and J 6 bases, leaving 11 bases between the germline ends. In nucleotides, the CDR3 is TGTGCCAGCACCAAGGGTTGGGATACGCAGTATTTT. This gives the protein CASTKGWDTQYF.

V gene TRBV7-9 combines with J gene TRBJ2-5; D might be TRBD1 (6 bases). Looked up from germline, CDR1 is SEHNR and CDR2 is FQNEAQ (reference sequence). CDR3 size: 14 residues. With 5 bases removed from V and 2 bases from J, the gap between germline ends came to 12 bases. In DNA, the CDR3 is TGTGCCAGCAGCAGGTGGACAGAACAAGAGACCCAGTACTTC. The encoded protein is CASSRWTEQETQYF.

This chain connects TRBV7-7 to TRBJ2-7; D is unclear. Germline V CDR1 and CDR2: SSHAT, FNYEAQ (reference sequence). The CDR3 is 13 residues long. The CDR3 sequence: CASSLEDPYEQYV. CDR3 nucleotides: TGTGCTAGCAGCTTAGAGGACCCGTACGAGCAGTACGTC.

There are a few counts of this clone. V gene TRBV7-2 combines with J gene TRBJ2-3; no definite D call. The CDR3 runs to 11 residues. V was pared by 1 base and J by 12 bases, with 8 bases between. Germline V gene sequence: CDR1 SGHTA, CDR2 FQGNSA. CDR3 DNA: TGTGCCAGCAGCTTAGTGAGCATACAGTATTTT. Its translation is CASSLVSIQYF.

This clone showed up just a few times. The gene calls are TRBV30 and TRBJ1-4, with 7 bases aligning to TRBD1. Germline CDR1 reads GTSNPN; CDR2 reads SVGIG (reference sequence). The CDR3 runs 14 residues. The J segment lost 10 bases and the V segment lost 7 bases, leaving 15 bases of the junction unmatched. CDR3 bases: TGTGCCTCATCGGAGGGGGCCTCTTCCCGAAAACTGTTTTTT. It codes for CASSEGASSRKLFF.

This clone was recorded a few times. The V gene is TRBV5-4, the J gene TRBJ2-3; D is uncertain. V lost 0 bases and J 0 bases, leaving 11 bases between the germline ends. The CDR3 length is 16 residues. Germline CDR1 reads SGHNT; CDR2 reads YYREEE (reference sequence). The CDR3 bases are TGTGCCAGCAGCTTGGGCCCGGCCCCTAGCACAGATACGCAGTATTTT. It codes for CASSLGPAPSTDTQYF. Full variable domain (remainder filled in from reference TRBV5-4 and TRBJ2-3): ETGVTQSPTHLIKTRGQQVTLRCSSQSGHNTVSWYQQALGQGPQFIFQYYREEENGRGNFPPRFSGLQFPNYSSELNVNALELDDSALYLCASSLGPAPSTDTQYFGPGTRLTVL.

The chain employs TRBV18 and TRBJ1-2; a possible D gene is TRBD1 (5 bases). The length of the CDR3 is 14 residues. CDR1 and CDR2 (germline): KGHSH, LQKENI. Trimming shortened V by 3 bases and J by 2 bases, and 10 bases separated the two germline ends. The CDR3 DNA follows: TGTGCCAGCTCACCCATCCGGGACAACTATGGCTACACCTTC. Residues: CASSPIRDNYGYTF.

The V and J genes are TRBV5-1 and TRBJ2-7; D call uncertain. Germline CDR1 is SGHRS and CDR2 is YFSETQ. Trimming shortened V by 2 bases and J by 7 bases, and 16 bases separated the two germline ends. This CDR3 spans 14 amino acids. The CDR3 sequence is CASSFLTDRAEQYF. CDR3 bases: TGCGCCAGCAGCTTTTTGACCGACCGAGCTGAGCAGTACTTC.

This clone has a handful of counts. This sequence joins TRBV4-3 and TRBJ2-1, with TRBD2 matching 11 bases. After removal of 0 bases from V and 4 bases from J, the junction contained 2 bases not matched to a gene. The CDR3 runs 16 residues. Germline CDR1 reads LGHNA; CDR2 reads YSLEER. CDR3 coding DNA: TGCGCCAGCAGCCAAGAACTAGCGGGAGTTTACAATGAGCAGTTCTTC. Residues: CASSQELAGVYNEQFF.

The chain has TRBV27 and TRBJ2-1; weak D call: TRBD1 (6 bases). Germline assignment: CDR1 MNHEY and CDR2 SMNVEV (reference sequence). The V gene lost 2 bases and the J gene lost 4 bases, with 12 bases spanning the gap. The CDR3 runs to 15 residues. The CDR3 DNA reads TGTGCCAGCAGTTTAAGGGCAGGGGTGTACAATGAGCAGTTCTTC. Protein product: CASSLRAGVYNEQFF.

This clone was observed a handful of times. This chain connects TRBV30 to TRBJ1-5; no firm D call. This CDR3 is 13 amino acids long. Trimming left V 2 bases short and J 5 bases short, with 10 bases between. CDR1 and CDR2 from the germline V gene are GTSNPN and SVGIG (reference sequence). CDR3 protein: CAWSHRDDQPQHF. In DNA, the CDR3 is TGTGCCTGGAGTCACCGGGATGATCAGCCCCAGCATTTT.

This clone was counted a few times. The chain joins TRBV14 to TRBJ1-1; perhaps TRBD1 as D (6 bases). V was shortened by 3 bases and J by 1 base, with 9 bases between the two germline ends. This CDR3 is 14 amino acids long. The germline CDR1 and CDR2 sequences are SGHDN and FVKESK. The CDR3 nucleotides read TGTGCCAGCAGCCACGACAGGAAGAACACTGAAGCTTTCTTT. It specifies CASSHDRKNTEAFF. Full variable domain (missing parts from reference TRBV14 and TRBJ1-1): EAGVTQFPSHSVIEKGQTVTLRCDPISGHDNLYWYRRVMGKEIKFLLHFVKESKQDESGMPNNRFLAERTGGTYSTLKVQPAELEDSGVYFCASSHDRKNTEAFFGQGTRLTVV.

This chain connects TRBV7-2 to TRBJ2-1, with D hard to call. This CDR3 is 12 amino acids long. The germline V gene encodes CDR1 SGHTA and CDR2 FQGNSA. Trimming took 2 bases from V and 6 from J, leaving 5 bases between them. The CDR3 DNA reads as TGTGCCAGCAGCTTATTCGTCAATGAGCAGTTCTTC. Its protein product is CASSLFVNEQFF.

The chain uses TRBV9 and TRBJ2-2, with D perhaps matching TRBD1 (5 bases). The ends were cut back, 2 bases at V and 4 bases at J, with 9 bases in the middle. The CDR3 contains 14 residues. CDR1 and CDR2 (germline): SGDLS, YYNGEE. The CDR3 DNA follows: TGTGCCAGCAGCGTGGCAGGGCGCACCGGGGAGCTGTTTTTT. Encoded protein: CASSVAGRTGELFF.

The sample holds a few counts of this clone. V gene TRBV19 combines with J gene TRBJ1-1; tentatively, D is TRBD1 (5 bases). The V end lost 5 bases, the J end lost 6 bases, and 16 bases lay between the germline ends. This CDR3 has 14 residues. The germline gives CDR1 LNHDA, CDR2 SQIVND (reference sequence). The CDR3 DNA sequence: TGTGCCAGTAGTCGCGAAAGGGGAGGTGCTGAAGCTTTCTTT. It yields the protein CASSRERGGAEAFF.

The CDR3 is CASSLGQGASGNTIYF. CDR3 nucleotide sequence: TGTGCCAGCTCACTCGGACAGGGGGCATCTGGAAACACCATATATTTT. This chain connects TRBV18 to TRBJ1-3; 11 bases match TRBD1. The CDR3 sequence is 16 residues long. In germline, CDR1 is KGHSH, CDR2 LQKENI. V dropped 4 bases and J dropped 1; count of bases not matched to a gene: 3.

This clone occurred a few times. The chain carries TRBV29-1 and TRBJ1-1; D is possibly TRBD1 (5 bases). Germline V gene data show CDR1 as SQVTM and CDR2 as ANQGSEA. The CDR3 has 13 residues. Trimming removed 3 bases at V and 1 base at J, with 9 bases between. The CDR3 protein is CSVDWQGNTEAFF. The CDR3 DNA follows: TGCAGCGTTGATTGGCAGGGGAACACTGAAGCTTTCTTT.

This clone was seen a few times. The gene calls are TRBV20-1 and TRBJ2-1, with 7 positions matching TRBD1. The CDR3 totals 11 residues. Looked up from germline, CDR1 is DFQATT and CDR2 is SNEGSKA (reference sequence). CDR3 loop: CNGTAYNEQFF. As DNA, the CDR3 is TGCAACGGGACAGCCTACAATGAGCAGTTCTTC.

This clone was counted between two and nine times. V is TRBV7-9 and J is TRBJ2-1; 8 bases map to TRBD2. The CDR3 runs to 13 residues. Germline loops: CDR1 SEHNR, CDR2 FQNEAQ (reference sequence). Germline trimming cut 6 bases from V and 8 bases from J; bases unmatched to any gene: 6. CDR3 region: CASRGTRFYEQFF. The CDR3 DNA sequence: TGTGCCAGCAGGGGGACTAGGTTCTATGAGCAGTTCTTC. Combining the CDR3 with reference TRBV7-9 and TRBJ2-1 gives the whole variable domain DTGVSQNPRHKITKRGQNVTFRCDPISEHNRLYWYRQTLGQGPEFLTYFQNEAQLEKSRLLSDRFSAERPKGSFSTLEIQRTEQGDSAMYLCASRGTRFYEQFFGPGTRLTVL.

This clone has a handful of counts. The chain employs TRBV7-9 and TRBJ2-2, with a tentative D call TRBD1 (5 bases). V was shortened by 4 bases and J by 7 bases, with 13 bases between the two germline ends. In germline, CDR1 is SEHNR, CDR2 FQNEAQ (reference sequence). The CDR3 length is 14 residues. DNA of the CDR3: TGTGCCAGCAGCTCCTTCAGGGCCGGCGGGGAGCTGTTTTTT. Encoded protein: CASSSFRAGGELFF.

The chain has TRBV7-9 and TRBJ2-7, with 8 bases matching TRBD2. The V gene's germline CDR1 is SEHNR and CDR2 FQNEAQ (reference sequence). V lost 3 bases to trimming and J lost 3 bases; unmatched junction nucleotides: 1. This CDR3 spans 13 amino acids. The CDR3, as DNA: TGTGCCAGCAGCTTCACTAGCGGCTACGAGCAGTACGTC. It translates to CASSFTSGYEQYV.

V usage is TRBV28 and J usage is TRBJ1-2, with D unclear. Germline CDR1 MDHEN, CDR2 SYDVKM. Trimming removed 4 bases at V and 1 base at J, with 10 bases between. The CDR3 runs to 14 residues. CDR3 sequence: CASSSTTVNYGYTF. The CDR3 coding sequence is TGTGCCAGCAGTTCAACAACAGTTAACTATGGCTACACCTTC.